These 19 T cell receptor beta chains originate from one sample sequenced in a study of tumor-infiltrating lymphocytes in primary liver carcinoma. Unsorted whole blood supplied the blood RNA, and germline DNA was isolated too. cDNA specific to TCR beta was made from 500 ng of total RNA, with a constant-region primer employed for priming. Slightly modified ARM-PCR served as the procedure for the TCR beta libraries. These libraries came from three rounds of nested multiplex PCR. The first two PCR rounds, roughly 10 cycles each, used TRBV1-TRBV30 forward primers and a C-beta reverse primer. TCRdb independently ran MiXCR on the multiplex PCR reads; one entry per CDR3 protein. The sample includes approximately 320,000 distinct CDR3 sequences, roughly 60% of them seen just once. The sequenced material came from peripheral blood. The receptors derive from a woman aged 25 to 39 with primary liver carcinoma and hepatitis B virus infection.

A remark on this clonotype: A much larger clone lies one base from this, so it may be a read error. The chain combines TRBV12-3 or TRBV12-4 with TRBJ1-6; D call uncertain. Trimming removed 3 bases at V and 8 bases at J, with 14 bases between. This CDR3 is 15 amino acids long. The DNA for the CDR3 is TGTGCCAGCAGTTTTGAGAGAGGTGGGGATTCACCCCTCCACTTT. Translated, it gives CASSFERGGDSPLHF.

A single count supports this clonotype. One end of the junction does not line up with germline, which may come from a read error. This chain's CDR3 is CASSLGGQRAGDLFF. CDR3 DNA: TGTGCCAGCAGCTTAGGGGGACAGCGAGCGGGGGACCTGTTCTTT. The genes are TRBV11-3 and TRBJ2-2, with a possible D match to TRBD2 (8 bases). The germline V gene has CDR1 SGHNT and CDR2 YENEEA. This CDR3 comprises 15 residues.

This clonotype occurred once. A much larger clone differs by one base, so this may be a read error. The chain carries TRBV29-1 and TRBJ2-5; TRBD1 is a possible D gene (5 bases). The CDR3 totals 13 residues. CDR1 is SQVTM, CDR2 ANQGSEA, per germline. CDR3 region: CSVQGPAQETQHF. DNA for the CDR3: TGCAGCGTCCAGGGCCCCGCTCAAGAGACCCAGCACTTC.

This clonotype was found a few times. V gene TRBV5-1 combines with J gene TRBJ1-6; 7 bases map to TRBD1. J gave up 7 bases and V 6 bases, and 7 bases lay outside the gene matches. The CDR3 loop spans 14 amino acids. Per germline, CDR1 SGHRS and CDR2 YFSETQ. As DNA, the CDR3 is TGCGCCAGCACCGTACAGGGGAACAATTCACCCCTCCACTTT. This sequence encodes CASTVQGNNSPLHF. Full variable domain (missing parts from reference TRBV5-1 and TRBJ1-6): KAGVTQTPRYLIKTRGQQVTLSCSPISGHRSVSWYQQTPGQGLQFLFEYFSETQRNKGNFPGRFSGRQFSNSRSEMNVSTLELGDSALYLCASTVQGNNSPLHFGNGTRLTVT.

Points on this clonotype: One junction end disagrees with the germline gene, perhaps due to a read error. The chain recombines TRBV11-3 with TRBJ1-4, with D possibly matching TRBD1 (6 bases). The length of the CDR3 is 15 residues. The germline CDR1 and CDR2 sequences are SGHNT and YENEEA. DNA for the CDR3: TGTGTCAGCATCTCGGTCCGCGGACAGAGAGAAAAACTGTTTTTT. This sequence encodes CVSISVRGQREKLFF.

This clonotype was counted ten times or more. CDR3 DNA: TGTGCCAGCAGTGGGGGGGCAACCATCCACTTT. Protein: CASSGGATIHF. The V gene is TRBV6-6, the J gene TRBJ1-6; weak D call: TRBD1 (6 bases). There are 11 residues in the CDR3. Per the germline V gene, CDR1 is MNHNY and CDR2 is SVGAGI (reference sequence). V lost 5 bases to trimming and J lost 17 bases, with 13 bases between them.

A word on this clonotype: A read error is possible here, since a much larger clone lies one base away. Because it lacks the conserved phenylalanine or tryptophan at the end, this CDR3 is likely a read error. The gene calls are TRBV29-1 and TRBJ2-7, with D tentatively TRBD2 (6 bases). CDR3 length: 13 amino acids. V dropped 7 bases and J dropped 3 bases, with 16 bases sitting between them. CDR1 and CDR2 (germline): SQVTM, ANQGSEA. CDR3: CSATGEANYEQYL. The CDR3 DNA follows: TGCAGCGCCACGGGAGAGGCCAACTACGAGCAGTACCTC.

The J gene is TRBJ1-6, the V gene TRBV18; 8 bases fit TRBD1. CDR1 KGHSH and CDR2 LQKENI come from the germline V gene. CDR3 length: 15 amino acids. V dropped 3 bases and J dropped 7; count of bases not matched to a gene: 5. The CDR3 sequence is CASSPGQGRNSPLHF. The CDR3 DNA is TGTGCCAGCTCACCCGGACAGGGTCGGAATTCACCCCTCCACTTT.

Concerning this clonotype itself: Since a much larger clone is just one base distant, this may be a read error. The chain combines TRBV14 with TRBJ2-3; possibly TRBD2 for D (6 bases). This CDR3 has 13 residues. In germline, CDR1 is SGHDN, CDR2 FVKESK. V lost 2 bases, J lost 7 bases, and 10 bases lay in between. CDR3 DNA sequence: TGTGCCAGCAGCCAAAAGGGAGGTAATACGCAGTATTTT. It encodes CASSQKGGNTQYF.

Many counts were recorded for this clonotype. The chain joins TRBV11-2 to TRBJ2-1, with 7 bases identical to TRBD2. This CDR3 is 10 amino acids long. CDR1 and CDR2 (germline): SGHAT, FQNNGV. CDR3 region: CVSSGNEQFF. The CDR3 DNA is TGTGTCTCTAGCGGCAATGAGCAGTTCTTC.

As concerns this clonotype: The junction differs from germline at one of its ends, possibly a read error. The DNA for the CDR3 is TGTGCCAGCAGCTTAAACCCTCAGACTGTGTATTATGGCCACACCTTC. Translation: CASSLNPQTVYYGHTF. J is TRBJ1-2 and V is TRBV11-2; unclear D gene. Germline V gene lookup returns CDR1 SGHAT and CDR2 FQNNGV. The CDR3 is made up of 16 amino acids.

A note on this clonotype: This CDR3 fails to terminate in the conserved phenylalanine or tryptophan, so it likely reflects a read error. CDR3 in DNA: TGTGCCAGCAGCCGACGGGGCTACAATGAGCAGTTCTTA. Translated: CASSRRGYNEQFL. This chain connects TRBV7-8 to TRBJ2-1; TRBD2 is a possible D gene (5 bases). The CDR3 has 13 residues. Germline CDR1 and CDR2: SGHVS and FQNEAQ. V was cut by 5 bases and J by 3 bases, with 8 bases left in between.

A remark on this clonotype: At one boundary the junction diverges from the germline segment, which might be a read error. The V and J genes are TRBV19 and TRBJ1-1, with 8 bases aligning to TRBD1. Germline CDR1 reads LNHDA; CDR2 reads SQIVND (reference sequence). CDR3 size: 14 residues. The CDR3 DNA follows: TGTGCCAGTAGAAGGGGACAGGTGAACACTGAAGCTCTCTTT. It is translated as CASRRGQVNTEALF.

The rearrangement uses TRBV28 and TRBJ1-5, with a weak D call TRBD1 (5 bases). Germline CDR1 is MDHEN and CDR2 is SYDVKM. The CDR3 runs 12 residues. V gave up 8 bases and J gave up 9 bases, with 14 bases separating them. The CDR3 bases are TGTGCCAGCGGGACGCCCTCTCGGCCCCAGCATTTT. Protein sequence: CASGTPSRPQHF.

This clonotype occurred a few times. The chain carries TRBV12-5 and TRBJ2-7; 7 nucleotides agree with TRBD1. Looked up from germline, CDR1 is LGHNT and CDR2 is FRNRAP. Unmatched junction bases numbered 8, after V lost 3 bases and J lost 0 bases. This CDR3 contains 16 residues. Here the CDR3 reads CASGFNTGVSSYEQYF. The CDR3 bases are TGTGCTAGTGGTTTTAATACAGGGGTCAGCTCCTACGAGCAGTACTTC.

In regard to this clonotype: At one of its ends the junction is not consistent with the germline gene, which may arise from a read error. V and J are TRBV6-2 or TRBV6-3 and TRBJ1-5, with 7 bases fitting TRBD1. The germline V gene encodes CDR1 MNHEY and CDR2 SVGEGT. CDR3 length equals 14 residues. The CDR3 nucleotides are TGTGTCAGCACAGGGGCTATTTTCATTCAGCCCCAGCATTTT. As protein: CVSTGAIFIQPQHF.

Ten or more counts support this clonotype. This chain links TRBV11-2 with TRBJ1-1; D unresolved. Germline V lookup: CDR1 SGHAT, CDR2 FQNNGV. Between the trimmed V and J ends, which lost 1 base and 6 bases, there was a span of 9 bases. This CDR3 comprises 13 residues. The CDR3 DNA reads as TGTGCCAGCAGCTTAGCCCTCCGGTCTGAAGCTTTCTTT. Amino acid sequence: CASSLALRSEAFF. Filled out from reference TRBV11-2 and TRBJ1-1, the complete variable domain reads EAGVAQSPRYKIIEKRQSVAFWCNPISGHATLYWYQQILGQGPKLLIQFQNNGVVDDSQLPKDRFSAERLKGVDSTLKIQPAKLEDSAVYLCASSLALRSEAFFGQGTRLTVV.

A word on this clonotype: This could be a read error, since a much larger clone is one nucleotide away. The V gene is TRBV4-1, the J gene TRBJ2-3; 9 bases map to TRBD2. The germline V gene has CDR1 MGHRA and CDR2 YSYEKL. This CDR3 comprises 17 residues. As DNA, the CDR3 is TGCACCAGCAGCCAAGATTATTCGAGCGGGAGGTCAGATACGCAGTATTTT. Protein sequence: CTSSQDYSSGRSDTQYF.

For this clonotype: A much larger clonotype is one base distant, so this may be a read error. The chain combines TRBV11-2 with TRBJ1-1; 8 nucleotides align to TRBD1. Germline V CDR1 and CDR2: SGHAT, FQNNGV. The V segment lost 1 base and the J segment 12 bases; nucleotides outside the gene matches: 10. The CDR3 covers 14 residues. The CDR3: CASSLGSGGARPFF. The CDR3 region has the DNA TGTGCCAGCAGCTTAGGTTCAGGGGGCGCACGACCTTTCTTT.